The rows below give T cell receptor beta chains drawn from one sample of a study of cytomegalovirus exposure and HLA in healthy donors. This table comes from immunoSEQ multiplex PCR, and its TCRdb copy is limited to in-frame clones, with some not included. The sample includes under 200,000 clones, around 75% seen only once; the top ten take roughly 1.9%. The sample consisted of PBMCs. The receptors stem from a human donor in good health. The CDR3 runs from the conserved cysteine through the conserved F or W. A D gene is named only where the DNA matches it firmly.

J gene: TRBJ2-1
V gene: TRBV6-4
D gene: TRBD2
CDR3 protein: CASSAASGGNEQFF

J gene: TRBJ1-6
V gene: TRBV5-1
D gene: TRBD1
CDR3 protein: CASSWTGLAPLHF

J gene: TRBJ1-1
V gene: TRBV19
D gene: -
CDR3 protein: CASSIFGGLTEAFF

J gene: TRBJ2-7
V gene: TRBV5-1
D gene: -
CDR3 protein: CASSLGSGYEQYF

J gene: TRBJ2-7
V gene: TRBV4-1
D gene: TRBD1
CDR3 protein: CASSQGQGEYEQYF

J gene: TRBJ1-6
V gene: TRBV2
D gene: -
CDR3 protein: CASTREKGVSPLHF

J gene: TRBJ1-2
V gene: TRBV6-6
D gene: -
CDR3 protein: CASSHTGFYGYTF

J gene: TRBJ1-2
V gene: TRBV4-3
D gene: TRBD1
CDR3 protein: CASSPDSTGKNYGYTF

J gene: TRBJ2-5
V gene: TRBV27
D gene: -
CDR3 protein: CASSPTRYQETQYF

J gene: TRBJ1-1
V gene: TRBV19
D gene: TRBD1
CDR3 protein: CASTRDRGLTEAFF

J gene: TRBJ2-7
V gene: TRBV19
D gene: TRBD1
CDR3 protein: CASSTTGVSEQYF

J gene: TRBJ1-1
V gene: TRBV6-5
D gene: TRBD1
CDR3 protein: CASRRQGTEAFF

J gene: TRBJ1-5
V gene: TRBV5-6
D gene: -
CDR3 protein: CASSTSDQPQHF

J gene: TRBJ2-7
V gene: TRBV18
D gene: -
CDR3 protein: CASSPITGRYEQYF

J gene: TRBJ1-5
V gene: TRBV2
D gene: -
CDR3 protein: CASNLQSSNQPQHF

J gene: TRBJ2-1
V gene: TRBV4-3
D gene: TRBD2
CDR3 protein: CASSQDPAGGPGLYNEQFF

J gene: TRBJ2-2
V gene: TRBV4-3
D gene: -
CDR3 protein: CASSQDSNPRRGGELFF

J gene: TRBJ2-3
V gene: TRBV25-1
D gene: -
CDR3 protein: CASSGLGGPDTQYF

J gene: TRBJ2-2
V gene: TRBV5-4
D gene: -
CDR3 protein: CASNKNRVGELFF

J gene: TRBJ2-1
V gene: TRBV7-9
D gene: TRBD2
CDR3 protein: CASSTRGDNEQFF

J gene: TRBJ1-1
V gene: TRBV29-1
D gene: TRBD1
CDR3 protein: CSADRGAGTEAFF

J gene: TRBJ2-6
V gene: TRBV27
D gene: -
CDR3 protein: CASSPLSASGANVLTF

J gene: TRBJ2-7
V gene: TRBV7-3
D gene: -
CDR3 protein: CASSLVGGKLSDEQYF

J gene: TRBJ2-3
V gene: TRBV19
D gene: TRBD2
CDR3 protein: CASSLSPSGGEDTQYF

J gene: TRBJ2-7
V gene: TRBV10-3
D gene: -
CDR3 protein: CAISRKTREQYF

J gene: TRBJ2-3
V gene: TRBV7-3
D gene: -
CDR3 protein: CASGSGTDTQYF

J gene: TRBJ2-2
V gene: TRBV5-1
D gene: TRBD1
CDR3 protein: CASSLGTGTGELFF

J gene: TRBJ2-3
V gene: TRBV11-1
D gene: -
CDR3 protein: CASSSGLGMHTDTQYF

J gene: TRBJ2-3
V gene: TRBV5-1
D gene: TRBD2
CDR3 protein: CASSSQGLAGPDTQYF

J gene: TRBJ1-5
V gene: TRBV10-1
D gene: -
CDR3 protein: CASILKKGSSNQPQHF

J gene: TRBJ2-7
V gene: TRBV6-1
D gene: TRBD2
CDR3 protein: CASSEAREGWYEQYF

J gene: TRBJ2-7
V gene: TRBV27
D gene: TRBD1
CDR3 protein: CASSSRDSGAYEQYF

J gene: TRBJ1-2
V gene: TRBV27
D gene: -
CDR3 protein: CASSPERDYGYTF

J gene: TRBJ1-1
V gene: TRBV7-9
D gene: TRBD1
CDR3 protein: CASSFGTVNTEAFF

J gene: TRBJ2-7
V gene: TRBV13
D gene: TRBD1
CDR3 protein: CASSPGTGYEQYF

J gene: TRBJ1-2
V gene: TRBV6-5
D gene: TRBD1
CDR3 protein: CASSWDRENGYTF

J gene: TRBJ2-3
V gene: TRBV4-3
D gene: -
CDR3 protein: CASSQRLEASNTQYF

J gene: TRBJ2-3
V gene: TRBV6-1
D gene: -
CDR3 protein: CASSEQTDTQYF

J gene: TRBJ2-2
V gene: TRBV5-4
D gene: TRBD2
CDR3 protein: CASSLRQGNGLAGGTGELFF

J gene: TRBJ2-7
V gene: TRBV4-3
D gene: -
CDR3 protein: CASSPDGGPYYEQYF

J gene: TRBJ2-2
V gene: TRBV18
D gene: TRBD1
CDR3 protein: CASSPDRPNTGELFF

J gene: TRBJ2-1
V gene: TRBV11-2
D gene: -
CDR3 protein: CASSFRTVGSDEQFF

J gene: TRBJ2-3
V gene: TRBV2
D gene: TRBD2
CDR3 protein: CASSDTVTAGPDTQYF

J gene: TRBJ1-1
V gene: TRBV5-4
D gene: -
CDR3 protein: CASSPISDTEAFF

J gene: TRBJ2-2
V gene: TRBV9
D gene: -
CDR3 protein: CASSAPGGPTGELFF

J gene: TRBJ1-1
V gene: TRBV23-1
D gene: -
CDR3 protein: CAIPRYTEAFF

J gene: TRBJ1-2
V gene: TRBV5-4
D gene: TRBD1
CDR3 protein: CASSLGAAGQGAEGYTF

J gene: TRBJ1-5
V gene: TRBV6-5
D gene: -
CDR3 protein: CASSLHRAEPQHF

J gene: TRBJ1-2
V gene: TRBV4-3
D gene: -
CDR3 protein: CASSQGVRSGYTF

J gene: TRBJ2-5
V gene: TRBV7-2
D gene: TRBD1
CDR3 protein: CASSLTTGGAVAQYF

J gene: TRBJ1-6
V gene: TRBV6-6
D gene: -
CDR3 protein: CASSFRPRQGGSPLHF

J gene: TRBJ1-2
V gene: TRBV2
D gene: TRBD1
CDR3 protein: CASSEAGTGYGYTF

J gene: TRBJ1-1
V gene: TRBV10-3
D gene: -
CDR3 protein: CAISGRGDTEAFF

J gene: TRBJ2-7
V gene: TRBV4-3
D gene: TRBD1
CDR3 protein: CASSPGQFSGEQYF

J gene: TRBJ1-4
V gene: TRBV19
D gene: -
CDR3 protein: CASSIGGINEKLFF